This TCR beta chain was sequenced for a study of T cells after yellow fever vaccination. This clonotype came up a few times. TCRdb fed the 5' RACE reads into MiXCR, producing one record per CDR3 protein. The table records 500,000 to 650,000 distinct CDR3 sequences, roughly a sixth of them present only once. Germline V gene lookup returns CDR1 SGHTA and CDR2 FQGNSA. V was trimmed by 2 bases and J by 6 bases, leaving 18 bases between them. This CDR3 spans 16 amino acids. The rearrangement uses TRBV7-2 and TRBJ2-3; D might be TRBD2 (7 bases). The sequence derives from a man aged 18 to 30 who received the YFV17D yellow fever vaccine. Sequences were derived from PBMCs, sampled around 5 days after the first yellow fever vaccination. In DNA, the CDR3 is TGTGCCAGCAGCTTATGGGGCGGGGGCCTTCCGGATACGCAGTATTTT. Its translation: CASSLWGGGLPDTQYF.